This is a list of T cell receptor beta chains from one sample in a study of patients and donors after allogeneic stem cell transplantation. TCRdb passed the RT-PCR reads through MiXCR, listing each CDR3 protein once. This sample has some 880,000 distinct CDR3 sequences; under 20% occur once, and the top ten carry around 6%. The material sequenced was blood, either unsorted or a sorted T cell fraction (not recorded which). The receptors stem from a human donor who was either an allogeneic HSCT recipient or a stem cell or donor lymphocyte infusion donor (not recorded which). It is not recorded whose cells these are; they may come from a transplant donor. The CDR3 runs from the conserved cysteine through the conserved F or W. A D gene is named only where the DNA matches it firmly. For some rows the clone size is stated as once, few or many, or as a class when expanded; others skip it.

j_gene | d_gene | v_gene | abundance | CDR3nt | CDR3aa
TRBJ2-5 | NA | TRBV9 | NA | TGTGCCAGCAGCGTAGAGGGTGAGGGCTCGAAGTTGGGGACCCAGTACTTC | CASSVEGEGSKLGTQYF
TRBJ1-6 | NA | TRBV7-8 | few | TGTGCCAGCAGCTTAGTGATCAGGGTGAATCAGAATTCACCCCTCCACTTT | CASSLVIRVNQNSPLHF
TRBJ2-7 | TRBD2 | TRBV18 | few | TGTGCCAGCTCACCACGCCCTAGCGGGGGATCCTACGAGCAGTACTTC | CASSPRPSGGSYEQYF
TRBJ1-1 | NA | TRBV2 | few | TGTGCCAGCATTCGGCAGGGGAACACTGAAGCTTTCTTT | CASIRQGNTEAFF
TRBJ1-6 | TRBD1 | TRBV7-2 | NA | TGTGCCAGCAGATACAGGGGCGGCTCACCCCTCCACTTT | CASRYRGGSPLHF
TRBJ2-3 | NA | TRBV20-1 | NA | TGCAGTGCGCACTCGGGGGCGAATACAGGCACAAATACGCAGTATTTT | CSAHSGANTGTNTQYF
TRBJ2-1 | TRBD2 | TRBV7-9 | NA | TGTGCCAGCACCCCACTAGCGGGAGACCCCTACAATGAGCAGTTCTTC | CASTPLAGDPYNEQFF
TRBJ2-1 | NA | TRBV6-1 | few | TGTGCCAGCAGTGAAGCTCAGGGGCCCTACAATGAGCAGTTCTTC | CASSEAQGPYNEQFF
TRBJ2-1 | NA | TRBV7-6 | NA | TGTGCCAGCAGCTTAGAAGGGCCGCGTAAAAGCCAGTTCTTC | CASSLEGPRKSQFF
TRBJ2-7 | TRBD1 | TRBV28 | NA | TGTGCCAGCAGACCGGGACAGGTTAAGTACGAGCAGTACTTC | CASRPGQVKYEQYF
TRBJ1-1 | NA | TRBV12-3/TRBV12-4 | few | TGTGCCAGCAGCTCAAGTAGAGCCGGCACTGAAGCTTTCTTT | CASSSSRAGTEAFF
TRBJ2-5 | TRBD2 | TRBV9 | few | TGTGCCAGCAGCGTAGCTACCCGGGTCGGCGGACTAGCGCCAGAGACCCAGTACTTC | CASSVATRVGGLAPETQYF
TRBJ1-1 | TRBD1 | TRBV11-1 | few | TGTGCCAGCAGCCCTCCCACCGAGACAGGGTGGGGGATGAACACTGAAGCTTTCTTT | CASSPPTETGWGMNTEAFF
TRBJ1-5 | NA | TRBV5-1 | many | TGCGCCAGCAAAACGACAGGCAATCAGCCCCAGCATTTT | CASKTTGNQPQHF
TRBJ2-1 | TRBD2 | TRBV6-1 | few | TGTGCCAGCAGAAATAGCGGGAACTCCTACAATGAGCAGTTCTTC | CASRNSGNSYNEQFF
TRBJ2-2 | TRBD1 | TRBV7-2 | NA | TGTGCCAGCAGCTTACTGCCGGGACAGGGTTCCGGGGAGCTGTTTTTT | CASSLLPGQGSGELFF
TRBJ1-2 | TRBD1 | TRBV12-3/TRBV12-4 | many | TGTGCCAGCAGTAACCGACAGGGAGCGGGTGGCTACACCTTC | CASSNRQGAGGYTF
TRBJ1-1 | TRBD1 | TRBV7-6 | few | TGTGCCAGCAGCCTCCATCTCCGGGACAGGGGGCTGGTGAACACTGAAGCTTTCTTT | CASSLHLRDRGLVNTEAFF
TRBJ2-5 | NA | TRBV14 | NA | TGTGCCAGCAGCCTCCAGGTGTACCAAGAGACCCAGTACTTC | CASSLQVYQETQYF
TRBJ2-3 | NA | TRBV24-1 | many | TGTGCCACCAGTGATTTGGGGAACACAGATACGCAGTATTTT | CATSDLGNTDTQYF
TRBJ2-2 | TRBD1 | TRBV12-3/TRBV12-4 | few | TGTGCCAGCAGTTTAGATGACAGGGAATCCGGGGAGCTGTTTTTT | CASSLDDRESGELFF
TRBJ2-5 | NA | TRBV12-3/TRBV12-4 | many | TGTGCCAGCAGACCGACACCGTACCAAGAGACCCAGTACTTC | CASRPTPYQETQYF
TRBJ1-1 | TRBD1 | TRBV5-1 | few | TGCGCCAGCAGCTTGGATGGGGACAGAAAGAACACTGAAGCTTTCTTT | CASSLDGDRKNTEAFF
TRBJ2-7 | TRBD2 | TRBV12-3/TRBV12-4 | few | TGTGCCAGCAGTCCACCTTTAGGTAGCGGGGGGGCCGACGAGCAGTACTTC | CASSPPLGSGGADEQYF
TRBJ2-7 | NA | TRBV10-3 | NA | TGTGCCATCAGTGAGTCGACCACAGGCGAGCAGTACTTC | CAISESTTGEQYF
TRBJ2-2 | NA | TRBV2 | NA | TGTGCCAGCTCTCTTAGCCTCAGTAGCGGGGAGCTGTTTTTT | CASSLSLSSGELFF
TRBJ1-1 | TRBD1 | TRBV12-3/TRBV12-4 | NA | TGTGCCAGCAGCCTCGGACAGGGTCCGGCTTTCTTT | CASSLGQGPAFF
TRBJ1-2 | NA | TRBV24-1 | NA | TGTGCCACCAGTGATCCTTATGGACGGAATGGCTACACCTTC | CATSDPYGRNGYTF
TRBJ2-2 | NA | TRBV12-3/TRBV12-4 | NA | TGTGCCAGCGAAGGGAACGGGGAGCTGTTTTTT | CASEGNGELFF
TRBJ2-4 | NA | TRBV6-1 | NA | TGTGCCAGCAGTGAATTGGACAGCGAGGCCAAAAACATTCAGTACTTC | CASSELDSEAKNIQYF
TRBJ1-3 | NA | TRBV6-1 | few | TGTGCCAGCAGCCTAGCTGACTCTGGAAACACCATATATTTT | CASSLADSGNTIYF
TRBJ2-2 | TRBD2 | TRBV6-1 | few | TGTGCCAGCGGCCGGAGTGGCGGGAGGACCGGGGAGCTGTTTTTT | CASGRSGGRTGELFF
TRBJ1-2 | NA | TRBV20-1 | NA | TGCAGTGCTAGCACAGGGCCCAACTATGGCTACACCTTC | CSASTGPNYGYTF
TRBJ2-2 | NA | TRBV9 | few | TGTGCCAGCAGCGTAGGCAGGGGCAAGAACACCGGGGAGCTGTTTTTT | CASSVGRGKNTGELFF
TRBJ2-3 | TRBD2 | TRBV11-2 | NA | TGTGCCAGCAGCGAAGCTAGCGGGAGATCAGATACGCAGTATTTT | CASSEASGRSDTQYF
TRBJ1-1 | NA | TRBV9 | NA | TGTGCCAGCAGCGTAGGCCCGGGGGCAGCTGTGAACACTGAAGCTTTCTTT | CASSVGPGAAVNTEAFF
TRBJ2-1 | NA | TRBV6-5 | NA | TGTGCCAGCAGTTACGGAGCCGCCGTGGGGGAGCAGTTCTTC | CASSYGAAVGEQFF
TRBJ2-3 | NA | TRBV2 | NA | TGTGCCAGCAGTGAACAGGCCAGCACAGATACGCAGTATTTT | CASSEQASTDTQYF
TRBJ2-1 | TRBD2 | TRBV6-2/TRBV6-3 | NA | TGTGCCAGCAGTTACAGCGGAGTAGCGGGATCCCCACCTCGTTCCTACAATGAGCAGTTCTTC | CASSYSGVAGSPPRSYNEQFF